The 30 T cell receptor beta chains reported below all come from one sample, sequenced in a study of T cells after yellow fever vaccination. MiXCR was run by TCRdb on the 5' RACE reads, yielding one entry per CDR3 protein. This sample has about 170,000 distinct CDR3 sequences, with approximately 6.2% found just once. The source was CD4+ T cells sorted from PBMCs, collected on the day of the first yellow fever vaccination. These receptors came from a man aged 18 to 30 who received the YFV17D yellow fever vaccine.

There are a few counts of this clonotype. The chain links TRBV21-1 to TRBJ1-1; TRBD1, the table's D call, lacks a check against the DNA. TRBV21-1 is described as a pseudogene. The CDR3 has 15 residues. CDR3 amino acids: CASSKAPGQGPEAFF. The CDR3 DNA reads TGTGCCAGCAGCAAAGCCCCGGGACAGGGACCCGAAGCTTTCTTT.

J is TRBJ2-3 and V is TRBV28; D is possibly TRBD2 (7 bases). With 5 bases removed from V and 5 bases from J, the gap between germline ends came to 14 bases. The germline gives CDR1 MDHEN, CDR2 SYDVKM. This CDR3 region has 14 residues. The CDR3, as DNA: TGTGCCAGCAGTCCTGGGGGGGCCGTAGATACGCAGTATTTT. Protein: CASSPGGAVDTQYF. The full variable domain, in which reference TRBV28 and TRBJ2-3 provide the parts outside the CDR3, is DVKVTQSSRYLVKRTGEKVFLECVQDMDHENMFWYRQDPGLGLRLIYFSYDVKMKEKGDIPEGYSVSREKKERFSLILESASTNQTSMYLCASSPGGAVDTQYFGPGTRLTVL.

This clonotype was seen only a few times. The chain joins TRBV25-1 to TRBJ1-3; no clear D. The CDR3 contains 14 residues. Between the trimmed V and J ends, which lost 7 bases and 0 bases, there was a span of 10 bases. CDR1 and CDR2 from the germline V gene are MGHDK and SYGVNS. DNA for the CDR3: TGTGCCAGCATGGAGGCAAACTCTGGAAACACCATATATTTT. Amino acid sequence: CASMEANSGNTIYF.

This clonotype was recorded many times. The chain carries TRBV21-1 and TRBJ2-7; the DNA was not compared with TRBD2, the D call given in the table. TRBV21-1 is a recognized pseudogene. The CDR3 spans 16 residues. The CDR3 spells CASSFTSGGSSYEQYV. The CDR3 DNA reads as TGTGCCAGCAGCTTCACTAGCGGGGGGAGCTCCTACGAGCAGTACGTC.

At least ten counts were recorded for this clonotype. CDR3 DNA sequence: TGTGCCAGCAGCTTGGGGACAGCGAACACTGAAGCTTTCTTT. Translating it yields CASSLGTANTEAFF. The genes are TRBV5-6 and TRBJ1-1; D possibly corresponds to TRBD1 (6 bases). V was trimmed by 0 bases and J by 1 base, leaving 7 bases between them. The germline gives CDR1 SGHDT, CDR2 YYEEEE. The CDR3 loop spans 14 amino acids.

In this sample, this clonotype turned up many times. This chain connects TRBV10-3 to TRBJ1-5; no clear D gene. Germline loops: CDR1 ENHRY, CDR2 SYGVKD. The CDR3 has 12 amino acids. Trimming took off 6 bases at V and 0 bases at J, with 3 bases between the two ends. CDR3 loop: CAISPSNQPQHF. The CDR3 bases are TGTGCCATCAGCCCTAGCAATCAGCCCCAGCATTTT.

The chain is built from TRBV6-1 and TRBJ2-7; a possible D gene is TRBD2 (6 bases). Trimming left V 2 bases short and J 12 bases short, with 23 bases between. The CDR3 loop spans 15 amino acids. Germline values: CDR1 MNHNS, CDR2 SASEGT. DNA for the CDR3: TGTGCCAGCAGTGAAATCACGTATGCGGGGTCGGTTGGGTACTTC. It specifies CASSEITYAGSVGYF.

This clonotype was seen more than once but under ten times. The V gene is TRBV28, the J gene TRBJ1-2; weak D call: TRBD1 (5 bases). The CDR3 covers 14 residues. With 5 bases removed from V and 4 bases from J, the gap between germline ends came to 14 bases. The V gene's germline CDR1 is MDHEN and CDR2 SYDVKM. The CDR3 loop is CASSTSGAGYGYTF. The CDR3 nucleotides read TGTGCCAGCAGTACAAGCGGGGCTGGCTATGGCTACACCTTC.

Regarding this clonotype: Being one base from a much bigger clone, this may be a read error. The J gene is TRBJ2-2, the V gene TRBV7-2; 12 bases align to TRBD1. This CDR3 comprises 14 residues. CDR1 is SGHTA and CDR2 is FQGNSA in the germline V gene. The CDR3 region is CASSRDRGLRKLYF. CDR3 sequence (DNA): TGTGCCAGCAGCCGGGACAGGGGGCTAAGAAAGCTGTATTTT.

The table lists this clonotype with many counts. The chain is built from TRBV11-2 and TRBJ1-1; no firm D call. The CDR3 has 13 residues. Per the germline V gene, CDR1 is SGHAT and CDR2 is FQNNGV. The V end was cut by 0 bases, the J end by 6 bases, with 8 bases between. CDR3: CASSLDLMAEAFF. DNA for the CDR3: TGTGCCAGCAGCTTAGATCTAATGGCTGAAGCTTTCTTT.

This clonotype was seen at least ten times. The CDR3 nucleotides read TGTGCCAGCACCCTTAGCAATCAGCCCCAGCATTTT. Translated, it gives CASTLSNQPQHF. V and J are TRBV2 and TRBJ1-5; no clear D. CDR1 SNHLY and CDR2 FYNNEI come from the germline V gene. Between the trimmed V and J ends, which lost 7 bases and 0 bases, there was a span of 4 bases. The CDR3 runs to 12 residues.

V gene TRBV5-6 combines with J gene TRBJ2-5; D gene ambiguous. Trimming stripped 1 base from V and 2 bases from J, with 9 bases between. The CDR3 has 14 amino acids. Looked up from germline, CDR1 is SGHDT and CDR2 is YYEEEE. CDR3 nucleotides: TGTGCCAGCAGCTTGTCAACGTGGCAAGAGACCCAGTACTTC. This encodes CASSLSTWQETQYF.

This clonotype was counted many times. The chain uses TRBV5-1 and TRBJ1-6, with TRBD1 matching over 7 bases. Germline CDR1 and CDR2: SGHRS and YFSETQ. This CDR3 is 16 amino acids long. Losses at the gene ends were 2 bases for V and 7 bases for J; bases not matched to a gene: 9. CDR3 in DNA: TGCGCCAGCAGCTTCAATTCCGGGACAGTAAATTCACCCCTCCACTTT. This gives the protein CASSFNSGTVNSPLHF.

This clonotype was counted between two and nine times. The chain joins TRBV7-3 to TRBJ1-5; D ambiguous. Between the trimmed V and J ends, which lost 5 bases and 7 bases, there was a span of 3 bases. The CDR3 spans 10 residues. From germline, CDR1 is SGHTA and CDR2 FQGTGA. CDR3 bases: TGTGCCAGCAGCCTGCAGCCCCAGCATTTT. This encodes CASSLQPQHF.

CDR3 sequence (DNA): TGCAGCGTTGAAAATCAAGACGGGCTTGAAGCTTTCTTT. Its translation is CSVENQDGLEAFF. The chain couples TRBV29-1 to TRBJ1-1; D not resolved. The CDR3 extends over 13 amino acids. Germline CDR1 and CDR2: SQVTM and ANQGSEA. V lost 2 bases to trimming and J lost 7 bases, with 14 bases between them.

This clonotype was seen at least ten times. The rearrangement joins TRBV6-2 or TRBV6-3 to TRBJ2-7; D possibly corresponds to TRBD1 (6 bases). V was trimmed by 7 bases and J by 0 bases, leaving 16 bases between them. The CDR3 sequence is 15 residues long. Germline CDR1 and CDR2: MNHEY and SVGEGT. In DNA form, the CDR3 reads TGTGCCAGCAAAAGGGGGACGGCTCACTCCTACGAGCAGTACGTC. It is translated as CASKRGTAHSYEQYV.

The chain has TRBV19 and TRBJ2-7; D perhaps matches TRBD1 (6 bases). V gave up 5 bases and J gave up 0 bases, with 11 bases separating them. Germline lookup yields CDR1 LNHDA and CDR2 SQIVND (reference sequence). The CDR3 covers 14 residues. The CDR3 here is CASSRTEISYEQYF. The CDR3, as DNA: TGTGCCAGTAGTCGGACAGAGATCTCCTACGAGCAGTACTTC.

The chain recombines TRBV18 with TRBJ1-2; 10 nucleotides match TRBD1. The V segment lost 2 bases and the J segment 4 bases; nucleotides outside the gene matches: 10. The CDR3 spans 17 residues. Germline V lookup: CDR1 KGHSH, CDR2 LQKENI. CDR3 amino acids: CASSPAGTGVYPYGYTF. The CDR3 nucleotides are TGTGCCAGCTCACCAGCCGGGACAGGGGTTTATCCCTATGGCTACACCTTC.

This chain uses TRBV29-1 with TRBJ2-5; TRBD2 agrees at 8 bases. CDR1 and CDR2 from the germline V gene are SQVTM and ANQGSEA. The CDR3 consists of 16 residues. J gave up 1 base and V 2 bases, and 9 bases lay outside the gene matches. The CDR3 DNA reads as TGCAGCGTTGAACGGTTTCGGCTAGCGGGCCAAGAGACCCAGTACTTC. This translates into CSVERFRLAGQETQYF. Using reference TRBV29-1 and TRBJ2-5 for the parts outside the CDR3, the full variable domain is SAVISQKPSRDICQRGTSLTIQCQVDSQVTMMFWYRQQPGQSLTLIATANQGSEATYESGFVIDKFPISRPNLTFSTLTVSNMSPEDSSIYLCSVERFRLAGQETQYFGPGTRLLVL.

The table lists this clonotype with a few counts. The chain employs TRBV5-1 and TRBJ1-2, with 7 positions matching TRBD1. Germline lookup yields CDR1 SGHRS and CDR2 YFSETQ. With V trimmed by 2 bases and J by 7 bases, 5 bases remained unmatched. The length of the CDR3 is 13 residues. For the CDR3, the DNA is TGCGCCAGCAGCTTACAGGGGATTGCTGGCTACACCTTC. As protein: CASSLQGIAGYTF.

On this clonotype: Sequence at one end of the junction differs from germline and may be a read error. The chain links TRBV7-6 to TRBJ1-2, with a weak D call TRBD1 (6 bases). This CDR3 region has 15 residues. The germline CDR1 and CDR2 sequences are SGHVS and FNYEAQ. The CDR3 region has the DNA TGTGCCAGCAGCTCGCAACAGGGTCCGTCCGCTTTGGCGAAGTTC. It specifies CASSSQQGPSALAKF.

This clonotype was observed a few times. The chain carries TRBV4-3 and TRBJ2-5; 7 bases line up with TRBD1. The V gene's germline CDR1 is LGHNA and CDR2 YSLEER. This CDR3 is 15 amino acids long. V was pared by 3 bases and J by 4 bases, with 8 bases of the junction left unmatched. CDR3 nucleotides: TGCGCCAGCAGCCAGGGACCGGGACAGCGAGAGACCCAGTACTTC. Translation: CASSQGPGQRETQYF.

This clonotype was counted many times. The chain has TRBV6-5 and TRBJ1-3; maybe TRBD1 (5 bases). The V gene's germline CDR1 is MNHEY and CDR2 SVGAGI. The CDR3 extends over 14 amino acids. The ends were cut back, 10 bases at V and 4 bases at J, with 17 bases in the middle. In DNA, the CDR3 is TGTGCCACCCGACAGAGCCGGGAGGGAAACACCATATATTTT. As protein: CATRQSREGNTIYF.

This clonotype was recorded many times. CDR3 nucleotide sequence: TGTGCCAGCAGTCCCGGCCTAGCCAAAAACATTCAGTACTTC. Encoded protein: CASSPGLAKNIQYF. This chain uses TRBV12-3 or TRBV12-4 with TRBJ2-4, with D hard to call. Trimming removed 5 bases from V and 0 bases from J, with 8 bases in between. The CDR3 loop spans 14 amino acids.

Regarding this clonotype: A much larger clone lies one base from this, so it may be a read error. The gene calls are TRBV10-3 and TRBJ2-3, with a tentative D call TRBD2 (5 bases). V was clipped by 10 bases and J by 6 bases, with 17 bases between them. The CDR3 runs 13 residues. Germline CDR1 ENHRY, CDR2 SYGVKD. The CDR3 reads CATGVEPEDTQYF. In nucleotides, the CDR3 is TGTGCCACCGGGGTTGAGCCTGAGGATACGCAGTATTTT.

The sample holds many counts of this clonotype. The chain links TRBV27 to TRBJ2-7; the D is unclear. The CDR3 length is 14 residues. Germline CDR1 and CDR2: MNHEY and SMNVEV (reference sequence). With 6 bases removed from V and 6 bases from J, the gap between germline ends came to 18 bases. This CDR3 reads CASSVRPLTGEQYF. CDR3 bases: TGTGCCAGCAGCGTAAGACCGTTAACGGGCGAGCAGTACTTC.

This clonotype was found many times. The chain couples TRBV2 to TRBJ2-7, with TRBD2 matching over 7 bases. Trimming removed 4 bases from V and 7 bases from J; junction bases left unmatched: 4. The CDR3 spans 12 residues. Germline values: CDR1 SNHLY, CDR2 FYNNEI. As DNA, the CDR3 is TGTGCCAGCAGTGCGACAGCGGGGGAGCAGTACTTC. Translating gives CASSATAGEQYF. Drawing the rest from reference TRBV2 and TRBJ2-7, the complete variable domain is EPEVTQTPSHQVTQMGQEVILRCVPISNHLYFYWYRQILGQKVEFLVSFYNNEISEKSEIFDDQFSVERPDGSNFTLKIRSTKLEDSAMYFCASSATAGEQYFGPGTRLTVT.

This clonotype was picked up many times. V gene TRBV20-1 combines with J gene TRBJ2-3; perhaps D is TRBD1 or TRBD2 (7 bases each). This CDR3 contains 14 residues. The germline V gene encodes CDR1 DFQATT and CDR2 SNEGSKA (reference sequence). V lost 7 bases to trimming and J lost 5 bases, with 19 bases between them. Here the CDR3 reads CSVPGQRGRDTQYF. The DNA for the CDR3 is TGCAGTGTGCCGGGACAGCGGGGCCGAGATACGCAGTATTTT.

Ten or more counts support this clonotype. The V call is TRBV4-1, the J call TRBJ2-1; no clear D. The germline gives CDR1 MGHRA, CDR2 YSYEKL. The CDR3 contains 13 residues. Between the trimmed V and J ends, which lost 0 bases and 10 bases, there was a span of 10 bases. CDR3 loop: CASSQDLMREQFF. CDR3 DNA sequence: TGCGCCAGCAGCCAAGATTTGATGCGAGAGCAGTTCTTC.

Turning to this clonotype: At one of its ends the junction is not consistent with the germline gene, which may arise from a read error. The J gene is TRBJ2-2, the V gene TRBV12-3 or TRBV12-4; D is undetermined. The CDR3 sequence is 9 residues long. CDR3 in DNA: TGCCTCACTTTGGGGGAGCTGTTTTTT. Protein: CLTLGELFF.